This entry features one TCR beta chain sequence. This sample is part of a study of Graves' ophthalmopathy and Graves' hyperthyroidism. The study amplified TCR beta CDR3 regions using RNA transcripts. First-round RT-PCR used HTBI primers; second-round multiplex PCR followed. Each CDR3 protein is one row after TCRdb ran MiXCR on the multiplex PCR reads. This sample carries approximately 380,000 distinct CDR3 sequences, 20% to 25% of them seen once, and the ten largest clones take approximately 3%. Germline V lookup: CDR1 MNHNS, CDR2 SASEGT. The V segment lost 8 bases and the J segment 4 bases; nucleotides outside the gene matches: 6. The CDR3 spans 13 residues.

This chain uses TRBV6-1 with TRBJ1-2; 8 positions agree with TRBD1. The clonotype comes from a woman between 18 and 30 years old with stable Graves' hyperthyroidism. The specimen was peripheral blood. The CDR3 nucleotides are TGTGCCAGCGGCAGGGGGCCTGGCTATGGCTACACCTTC. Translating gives CASGRGPGYGYTF.